This TCR beta chain was sequenced in a study of regulatory T cells in long-lasting Graves disease. Regarding the study as a whole: Persistent cases favored TRBV28, TRBJ1-2 and TRBJ2-5. It is possible that accuracy was reduced by the small size of the sample.

TCRdb called the reads again in MiXCR, with one record for every CDR3 protein. The sample includes 730 or so distinct CDR3 sequences, 85% to 90% of them seen just once. As regards this clonotype: Antigen specificity is unknown.

CDR1 is MRHNA and CDR2 is SNTAGT in the germline V gene. The CDR3 runs to 17 residues. Trimming at V came to 3 bases and at J to 0 bases, leaving 5 bases not matched to a gene. PBMC-extracted RNA yielded the TCR library. The source of the patients was an endocrinology department in Xi'an, China. This TCR derives from a woman aged 45-59 years with Graves disease. The J gene is TRBJ2-1, the V gene TRBV6-4; 10 bases are a match to TRBD2. The sample was peripheral blood mononuclear cells (PBMCs), taken with antithyroid drug treatment, in newly diagnosed or persistent Graves disease (not recorded which). Written as DNA, the CDR3 is TGTGCCAGCAGTGATTCGGGACTAGCGAGCTCCTACAATGAGCAGTTCTTC. Translating it yields CASSDSGLASSYNEQFF.